This TCR beta chain is drawn from a study of T-cell memory formation after mild COVID-19. Study findings and constraints: Clones that contracted from day 15 to 85 had balanced CD4/CD8; later expanders were CD4+ biased. Confirmation was lacking for SARS-CoV-2 specificity of second-wave clones that peaked on day 37. Of the contracting clones, CD4+ ones lay mainly in CM and EM, and CD8+ ones in EMRA.

Via MiXCR, TCRdb re-called the 5' RACE reads, giving one row per CDR3 protein. The table includes some 330,000 distinct CDR3 sequences, 20% to 25% detected once. The table lists this clonotype with a few counts. Its antigen is as yet unknown. V shed 0 bases and J shed 10 bases, with 10 bases lying between them. This CDR3 has 13 amino acids. The receptor's source is an adult woman who had mild COVID-19 (a few samples of this study predate the infection). Cell type and time point are not known. V and J are TRBV12-3 or TRBV12-4 and TRBJ2-1, with D hard to call. Source material: PBMCs or a T cell subset sorted from them (not recorded which). The CDR3 DNA reads as TGTGCCAGCAGTTTAGCGAGATCTGGGGAGCAGTTCTTC. Protein: CASSLARSGEQFF.